The 20 T cell receptor beta chains below come from one sample, sequenced in a study of T cells in Graves' hyperthyroidism and ophthalmopathy (dated by TCRdb to between 2018 and 2021). Library prep was done by multiplex PCR. The sample was run on an Illumina HiSeq 2000. Amplification of TCR beta CDR3 regions was carried out from RNA transcripts. The first round of RT-PCR for the TCR CDR3 was performed with the HTBI primer set and the Qiagen OneStep RT-PCR kit. In TCRdb, the public reads were trimmed at Q25 with fastp and aligned with MiXCR, with productive beta chains retained. Entries are consolidated by CDR3 protein sequence, retaining the most common genes and DNA. Across this sample there are about 400,000 distinct CDR3 sequences, with around an eighth seen only once. The ten largest clones add up to around 27% of the sample. The sample taken for sequencing was blood. These receptors originate from a man aged 50 or older with Graves' ophthalmopathy.

The rearrangement joins TRBV29-1 to TRBJ2-2; a possible D gene is TRBD1 (5 bases). V dropped 5 bases and J dropped 4 bases, with 11 bases sitting between them. Germline V gene lookup returns CDR1 SQVTM and CDR2 ANQGSEA. The CDR3 is made up of 13 amino acids. CDR3 DNA sequence: TGCAGCGTTATGCTCAGGGTCACCGGGGAGCTGTTTTTT. It codes for CSVMLRVTGELFF.

This clonotype was counted a few times. The chain employs TRBV2 and TRBJ2-2; 13 bases are shared with TRBD2. The junction had 3 bases not matched to a gene; V was cut back by 2 bases and J by 6 bases. There are 16 residues in the CDR3. Looked up from germline, CDR1 is SNHLY and CDR2 is FYNNEI. This CDR3 reads CASSETSGRASGELFF. CDR3 DNA: TGTGCCAGCAGTGAAACTAGCGGGAGGGCCTCCGGGGAGCTGTTTTTT.

This clonotype was picked up a small number of times. The rearrangement links TRBV4-1 to TRBJ1-3; 7 bases map to TRBD1. CDR1 is MGHRA, CDR2 YSYEKL, per germline. CDR3 length equals 17 residues. V lost 4 bases to trimming and J lost 0 bases; unmatched junction nucleotides: 9. The CDR3 here is CASSRSLQGGSGNTIYF. The CDR3 nucleotides are TGCGCCAGCAGCCGGTCTTTGCAGGGGGGCTCTGGAAACACCATATATTTT.

This chain uses TRBV20-1 with TRBJ1-3, with D perhaps matching TRBD1 (5 bases). Trimming took 3 bases from V and 2 from J, leaving 17 bases between them. Per the germline V gene, CDR1 is DFQATT and CDR2 is SNEGSKA (reference sequence). The CDR3 runs 16 residues. In nucleotides, the CDR3 is TGCAGTGCTAGGCTGAAGGGGTATGGCCCTGGAAACACCATATATTTT. Protein sequence: CSARLKGYGPGNTIYF.

This clonotype came up a few times. The rearrangement joins TRBV6-2 or TRBV6-3 to TRBJ2-1, with 8 bases lining up with TRBD2. The J segment lost 7 bases and the V segment lost 6 bases, leaving 8 bases of the junction unmatched. This CDR3 comprises 14 residues. Germline lookup yields CDR1 MNHEY and CDR2 SVGEGT. The CDR3: CASSRSGAENEQFF. For the CDR3, the DNA is TGTGCCAGCAGCCGTAGCGGGGCGGAGAATGAGCAGTTCTTC.

The chain couples TRBV20-1 to TRBJ1-1, with a tentative D call TRBD1 (6 bases). Germline lookup yields CDR1 DFQATT and CDR2 SNEGSKA (reference sequence). The CDR3 runs 16 residues. V was clipped by 3 bases and J by 5 bases, with 22 bases between them. DNA for the CDR3: TGCAGTGCTAGGGACAATAGGGGGGACGGGTGGACTGAAGCTTTCTTT. This sequence encodes CSARDNRGDGWTEAFF.

This clonotype was detected only a few times. V is TRBV10-2 and J is TRBJ2-3; D ambiguous. CDR3 length: 12 amino acids. Germline loops: CDR1 WSHSY, CDR2 SAAADI. Trimming stripped 5 bases from V and 5 bases from J, with 8 bases between. The CDR3 is CASSYGQDTQYF. As DNA, the CDR3 is TGCGCCAGCAGTTACGGCCAAGATACGCAGTATTTT.

This clonotype came up a few times. V usage is TRBV12-3 or TRBV12-4 and J usage is TRBJ2-5; no definite D call. The CDR3 has 14 residues. The V end lost 6 bases, the J end lost 3 bases, and 14 bases lay between the germline ends. CDR3 sequence reads: CASSTSGPEETQYF. CDR3 DNA: TGTGCCAGCAGCACCTCTGGACCAGAAGAGACCCAGTACTTC.

This clonotype has more than one count but fewer than ten. V usage is TRBV15 and J usage is TRBJ2-1; 10 nucleotides match TRBD1. The CDR3 has 14 amino acids. The germline gives CDR1 LNHNV, CDR2 YYDKDF (reference sequence). With V trimmed by 5 bases and J by 8 bases, 6 bases remained unmatched. The CDR3 region has the DNA TGTGCCACCAGCGGGGGACAGGGGATAGATGAGCAGTTCTTC. Translating gives CATSGGQGIDEQFF.

This clonotype has at least ten counts. The chain couples TRBV28 to TRBJ2-1; D not certain. This CDR3 has 15 residues. Germline values: CDR1 MDHEN, CDR2 SYDVKM. V shed 6 bases and J shed 2 bases, with 14 bases lying between them. The CDR3 loop is CASRLRRPTYNEQFF. Written as DNA, the CDR3 is TGTGCCAGCAGGTTACGTAGGCCGACCTACAATGAGCAGTTCTTC.

V gene TRBV6-1 combines with J gene TRBJ2-7; possibly TRBD2 for D (7 bases). CDR1 and CDR2 (germline): MNHNS, SASEGT. V was clipped by 6 bases and J by 2 bases, with 17 bases between them. The length of the CDR3 is 15 residues. This CDR3 is CASSMTAGHTYEQYF. The DNA for the CDR3 is TGTGCCAGCAGCATGACAGCGGGACACACCTACGAGCAGTACTTC.

This clonotype was found many times. The gene calls are TRBV11-3 and TRBJ2-2; 9 bases agree with TRBD1. CDR3 size: 18 residues. Germline assignment: CDR1 SGHNT and CDR2 YENEEA. The ends lost 5 bases at V and 3 bases at J; junction bases unmatched: 13. This CDR3 reads CASSLRSRDREDTGELFF. CDR3 DNA: TGTGCCAGCAGCCTGCGAAGCCGGGACAGGGAGGACACCGGGGAGCTGTTTTTT.

The chain combines TRBV7-2 with TRBJ2-1; tentatively, D is TRBD1 (5 bases). CDR1 and CDR2 from the germline V gene are SGHTA and FQGNSA. The ends were cut back, 1 base at V and 7 bases at J, with 11 bases in the middle. The CDR3 has 14 amino acids. The CDR3 loop is CASSLVTAQNEQFF. The CDR3 DNA sequence: TGTGCCAGCAGCTTAGTGACAGCACAGAATGAGCAGTTCTTC.

The table lists this clonotype with many counts. The chain joins TRBV2 to TRBJ2-5, with 7 bases lining up with TRBD1. CDR3 length: 12 residues. Germline V gene sequence: CDR1 SNHLY, CDR2 FYNNEI. After removal of 9 bases from V and 2 bases from J, the junction contained 3 bases not matched to a gene. The CDR3, as DNA: TGTGCCAGTGGGACAGAACAAGAGACCCAGTACTTC. It specifies CASGTEQETQYF.

This clonotype was detected ten times or more. CDR3 protein: CASSLDRGAEAFF. As DNA, the CDR3 is TGTGCCAGCTCCCTCGACAGGGGGGCTGAAGCTTTCTTT. This sequence joins TRBV18 and TRBJ1-1; 9 bases are a match to TRBD1. The V and J ends lost 6 bases and 6 bases, in that order; junction bases with no gene match: 5. The length of the CDR3 is 13 residues. CDR1 and CDR2 from the germline V gene are KGHSH and LQKENI.

The chain has TRBV27 and TRBJ2-7; 8 bases fit TRBD2. The trim removed 3 bases at V and 6 bases at J, leaving 13 bases unmatched. The germline gives CDR1 MNHEY, CDR2 SMNVEV (reference sequence). This CDR3 region has 16 residues. For the CDR3, the DNA is TGTGCCAGCAGTTTTAGGAGGGGACTAGTGCCGTCCGAGCAGTACTTC. Protein product: CASSFRRGLVPSEQYF.

This clonotype was seen a handful of times. The V and J genes are TRBV24-1 and TRBJ2-1; TRBD1 aligns across 11 bases. V lost 4 bases, J lost 6 bases, and 7 bases stayed unmatched. CDR1 is KGHDR, CDR2 SFDVKD, per germline. CDR3 length: 16 amino acids. CDR3 residues: CATSDPGQGGGNEQFF. The CDR3 region has the DNA TGTGCCACCAGTGACCCGGGACAGGGGGGGGGCAATGAGCAGTTCTTC.

In its sample, this clonotype was seen many times. The chain uses TRBV7-8 and TRBJ2-2; D unclear. This CDR3 has 14 residues. With 2 bases removed from V and 6 bases from J, the gap between germline ends came to 10 bases. Per the germline V gene, CDR1 is SGHVS and CDR2 is FQNEAQ. The CDR3 region has the DNA TGTGCCAGCAGCTTATGGGAAGGCTCCGGGGAGCTGTTTTTT. Its protein product is CASSLWEGSGELFF.

Of note for this clonotype: This may come from a read error, since a much larger clone is one base off. The chain combines TRBV12-3 or TRBV12-4 with TRBJ2-7; 12 bases fit TRBD1. The DNA end is a closer match to TRBJ2-1, so the J assignment may be wrong. This CDR3 spans 15 amino acids. The CDR3 DNA follows: TGTGCCAGCAATTCCGGGACAGGGGGCTCCTACGAGCAGTTCTTC. It is translated as CASNSGTGGSYEQFF.

There are a few counts of this clonotype. The CDR3 region has the DNA TGTGCCATCAGACAGGGTTATAATTCACCCCTCCACTTT. It specifies CAIRQGYNSPLHF. This chain uses TRBV10-3 with TRBJ1-6, with D possibly TRBD1 on 6 matching bases. Germline V CDR1 and CDR2: ENHRY, SYGVKD. The CDR3 is 13 amino acids. V was pared by 6 bases and J by 4 bases, with 7 bases between.